The subject of this entry is one TCR beta chain. The sample comes from a study of blood T cell repertoires in COVID-19. For the study at large: Specimens from acute and convalescent COVID-19 originated in the United States, Italy and Spain. In each case, the material was cDNA or gDNA derived from T cells, B-cell-depleted T cells, or PBMCs.

V was cut by 4 bases and J by 8 bases, with 24 bases left in between. This CDR3 region has 16 residues. CDR1 is SGDLS and CDR2 is YYNGEE in the germline V gene. Original handling: Amplification from reference gene primers served as the basis for estimated nucleated cell counts. Assay used: immunoSEQ multiplex PCR; TCRdb lists only in-frame clones, some missing. V, J and clone size were drawn from that table, and D and trimming were deduced from the DNA. In the table there are around 320,000 clones, 75% to 85% of which are singletons. V and J are TRBV9 and TRBJ1-2; weak D call: TRBD1 (5 bases). The material sequenced was peripheral blood. This TCR was recovered from a human donor in a cohort sampled during active COVID-19. The CDR3 loop is CASSTAGGGRSGGYTF. DNA for the CDR3: TGTGCCAGCAGCACCGCTGGGGGAGGGAGGTCTGGGGGCTACACCTTC.